This T cell receptor beta chain originates from a study of CD8 T cells in Susac syndrome. An input of about 0.45 to 1 ug of RNA was subjected to reverse transcription using random hexamers. TCR beta CDR3 was amplified by immunoSEQ covering 54 Vbeta and 13 Jbeta. TCRdb used MiXCR to reprocess the immunoSEQ multiplex PCR reads, holding one entry per CDR3 protein. The sample contains fewer than 200,000 distinct CDR3 sequences, about 94% of which appear only once. The V gene end was trimmed by 3 bases and the J gene end by 6 bases; junction bases not matched to a gene: 9. The CDR3 has 15 residues. The germline gives CDR1 SGHRS, CDR2 YFSETQ. Sequencing of TCR beta was undertaken in CD8+ and CD4+ T cells derived from blood.

This chain links TRBV5-1 with TRBJ2-1; 7 nucleotides align to TRBD2. The sequence derives from a human donor in good health. The source material was CD4+ T cells from PBMCs. The CDR3 nucleotides read TGCGCCAGCAGCTCTAGCGGAGGGGAGGTCAATGAGCAGTTCTTC. It specifies CASSSSGGEVNEQFF.